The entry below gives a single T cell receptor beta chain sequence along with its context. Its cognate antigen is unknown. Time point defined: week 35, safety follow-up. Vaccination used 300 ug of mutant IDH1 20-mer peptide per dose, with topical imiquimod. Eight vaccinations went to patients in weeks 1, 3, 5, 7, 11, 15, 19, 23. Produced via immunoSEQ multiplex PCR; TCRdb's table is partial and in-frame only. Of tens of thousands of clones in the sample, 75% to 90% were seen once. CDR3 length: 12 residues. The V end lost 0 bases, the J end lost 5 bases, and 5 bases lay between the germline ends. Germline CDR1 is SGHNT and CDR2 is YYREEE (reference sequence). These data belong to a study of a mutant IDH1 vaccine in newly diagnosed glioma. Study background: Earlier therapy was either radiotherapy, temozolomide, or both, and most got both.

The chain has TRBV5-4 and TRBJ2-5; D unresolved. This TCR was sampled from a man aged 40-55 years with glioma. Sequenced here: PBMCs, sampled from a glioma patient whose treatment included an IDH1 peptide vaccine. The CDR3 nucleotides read TGTGCCAGCAGCTTGGCTATGGAGACCCAGTACTTC. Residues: CASSLAMETQYF.